This T cell receptor beta chain comes out of a study of blood T cell repertoires in COVID-19. Study details: T cells, B-cell-depleted T cells, or PBMCs supplied cDNA or gDNA.

CDR1 and CDR2 (germline): SNHLY, FYNNEI. The ends were cut back, 0 bases at V and 6 bases at J, with 14 bases in the middle. The CDR3 is 15 amino acids. In the authors' methods: Estimation of nucleated cell counts relied on the amplification of reference gene primers. The protocol was immunoSEQ multiplex PCR, while the TCRdb copy is restricted to in-frame clones and leaves out a portion. The D gene and trimming were derived from the DNA, and the V and J assignments and clone size from that table. In the table there are tens of thousands of clones, approximately 81% of which are singletons. The TCR sequence derives from a woman in her seventies with acute or convalescent COVID-19. This sequence joins TRBV2 and TRBJ1-2; D possibly corresponds to TRBD1 (5 bases). Sequencing input: peripheral blood. Here the CDR3 DNA reads TGTGCCAGCAGTGAAGCGAGCGTCAGGGTTAATGGCTACACCTTC. This gives the protein CASSEASVRVNGYTF.